A single sample is the source of the 17 T cell receptor beta chains below, sequenced in a study of blood T cells in healthy people across ages. Primed by a sample-barcoded 5' primer and a J-beta primer mix, a second PCR proceeded for 7 to 11 cycles. MiXCR, applied by TCRdb to the 5' RACE reads, yields one record per CDR3 protein. The sample contains hundreds of thousands of distinct CDR3 sequences, roughly 60% of which appear only once. The sequenced sample was blood. Every receptor here comes from a man aged 25 to 40 in good health.

The gene calls are TRBV7-6 and TRBJ2-5; D not resolved. CDR3 length: 15 residues. Looked up from germline, CDR1 is SGHVS and CDR2 is FNYEAQ. The V end lost 2 bases, the J end lost 6 bases, and 16 bases lay between the germline ends. Here the CDR3 reads CASSLFTEQAQTQYF. The CDR3 coding sequence is TGTGCCAGCAGCTTATTTACCGAGCAGGCCCAGACCCAGTACTTC. Combining the CDR3 with reference TRBV7-6 and TRBJ2-5 gives the whole variable domain GAGVSQSPRYKVTKRGQDVALRCDPISGHVSLYWYRQALGQGPEFLTYFNYEAQQDKSGLPNDRFSAERPEGSISTLTIQRTEQRDSAMYRCASSLFTEQAQTQYFGPGTRLLVL.

This CDR3 reads CASSLVSLREQYF. Here the CDR3 DNA reads TGTGCCAGCAGCTTAGTTTCTCTTCGTGAGCAGTACTTC. The J gene is TRBJ2-7, the V gene TRBV7-2; D is unclear. This CDR3 region has 13 residues. The germline gives CDR1 SGHTA, CDR2 FQGNSA. The ends were cut back, 1 base at V and 7 bases at J, with 11 bases in the middle.

J is TRBJ2-1 and V is TRBV4-1; D not certain. Trimming shortened V by 0 bases and J by 8 bases, and 11 bases separated the two germline ends. The CDR3 contains 14 residues. CDR1 and CDR2 from the germline V gene are MGHRA and YSYEKL. CDR3 sequence (DNA): TGCGCCAGCAGCCAAGATGTAACCGTGGATGAGCAGTTCTTC. Its protein product is CASSQDVTVDEQFF.

This chain connects TRBV7-2 to TRBJ1-2; unclear D gene. The CDR3 spans 17 residues. Trimming pared 5 bases from V and 2 bases from J, leaving 21 bases between. Per the germline V gene, CDR1 is SGHTA and CDR2 is FQGNSA. The CDR3, as DNA: TGTGCCAGCAGCCAGACCAACGGGCAGCCCCAGAACTATGGCTACACCTTC. Protein: CASSQTNGQPQNYGYTF. Complete variable domain (other parts from reference TRBV7-2 and TRBJ1-2): GAGVSQSPSNKVTEKGKDVELRCDPISGHTALYWYRQSLGQGLEFLIYFQGNSAPDKSGLPSDRFSAERTGGSVSTLTIQRTQQEDSAVYLCASSQTNGQPQNYGYTFGSGTRLTVV.

This sequence joins TRBV7-9 and TRBJ2-5; 7 bases line up with TRBD2. With 3 bases clipped from V and 5 bases from J, the junction kept 15 bases outside the gene matches. This CDR3 has 17 residues. Germline V gene data show CDR1 as SEHNR and CDR2 as FQNEAQ (reference sequence). The CDR3 coding sequence is TGTGCCAGCAGCTTGTCTGGGAGGGCCCTGAACCGGGAGACCCAGTACTTC. Residues: CASSLSGRALNRETQYF.

In its sample, this clonotype was seen a few times. V usage is TRBV9 and J usage is TRBJ2-3; TRBD1 aligns across 8 bases. This CDR3 is built from 14 residues. V lost 2 bases, J lost 3 bases, and 2 bases stayed unmatched. The germline CDR1 and CDR2 sequences are SGDLS and YYNGEE. The DNA of the CDR3 is TGTGCCAGCAGCGTTGGACAGGGAACAGATACGCAGTATTTT. Protein: CASSVGQGTDTQYF. Full variable domain (missing parts from reference TRBV9 and TRBJ2-3): DSGVTQTPKHLITATGQRVTLRCSPRSGDLSVYWYQQSLDQGLQFLIQYYNGEERAKGNILERFSAQQFPDLHSELNLSSLELGDSALYFCASSVGQGTDTQYFGPGTRLTVL.

The chain recombines TRBV13 with TRBJ2-4; the D gene is possibly TRBD1 (6 bases). Germline-derived CDR1 and CDR2 are PRHDT and FYEKMQ (reference sequence). The V gene lost 0 bases and the J gene lost 13 bases, with 13 bases spanning the gap. The CDR3 is 13 residues long. In nucleotides, the CDR3 is TGTGCCAGCAGCTTAGGGGGACATGGTGTGCAGTACTTC. It codes for CASSLGGHGVQYF.

This clonotype came up a few times. The rearrangement links TRBV7-9 to TRBJ2-7; D is uncertain. The CDR3 totals 13 residues. Germline CDR1 and CDR2: SEHNR and FQNEAQ (reference sequence). V was shortened by 4 bases and J by 3 bases, with 10 bases between the two germline ends. CDR3 sequence reads: CASSSSYDYEQYF. The CDR3 nucleotides are TGTGCCAGCAGCTCGAGCTATGACTACGAGCAGTACTTC. Combining the CDR3 with reference TRBV7-9 and TRBJ2-7 gives the whole variable domain DTGVSQNPRHKITKRGQNVTFRCDPISEHNRLYWYRQTLGQGPEFLTYFQNEAQLEKSRLLSDRFSAERPKGSFSTLEIQRTEQGDSAMYLCASSSSYDYEQYFGPGTRLTVT.

CDR3 loop: CASTSSGPVTDTQYF. CDR3 coding DNA: TGCGCCAGCACCTCTAGCGGGCCTGTCACAGATACGCAGTATTTT. The V call is TRBV5-1, the J call TRBJ2-3, with 8 nucleotides matching TRBD2. This CDR3 region has 15 residues. Losses at the gene ends were 6 bases for V and 2 bases for J; bases not matched to a gene: 8. CDR1 and CDR2 from the germline V gene are SGHRS and YFSETQ.

This chain connects TRBV6-5 to TRBJ1-2; a weak D match, TRBD1 (5 bases). The CDR3 covers 12 residues. Trimming cost V 10 bases and J 8 bases, with 17 bases left between them. Per the germline V gene, CDR1 is MNHEY and CDR2 is SVGAGI. The CDR3: CATGTLTGGYTF. CDR3 sequence (DNA): TGTGCCACCGGGACTTTGACGGGGGGCTACACCTTC.

V usage is TRBV30 and J usage is TRBJ1-2; the D gene is possibly TRBD1 (5 bases). The CDR3 has 12 residues. The V end was cut by 2 bases, the J end by 8 bases, with 12 bases between. Germline V CDR1 and CDR2: GTSNPN, SVGIG (reference sequence). CDR3 coding DNA: TGTGCCTGGAGTACGGGGGAAGGGGGCTACACCTTC. Protein product: CAWSTGEGGYTF. The whole variable domain, remainder taken from reference TRBV30 and TRBJ1-2, is SQTIHQWPATLVQPVGSPLSLECTVEGTSNPNLYWYRQAAGRGLQLLFYSVGIGQISSEVPQNLSASRPQDRQFILSSKKLLLSDSGFYLCAWSTGEGGYTFGSGTRLTVV.

J is TRBJ1-6 and V is TRBV7-9; possible D gene TRBD1, 6 bases. CDR3 length: 16 residues. Germline CDR1 and CDR2: SEHNR and FQNEAQ (reference sequence). The V end was cut by 5 bases, the J end by 4 bases, with 15 bases between. The CDR3 DNA sequence: TGTGCCAGCAGCGAAGCCGGACAGTTATATAATTCACCCCTCCACTTT. Protein sequence: CASSEAGQLYNSPLHF.

This chain connects TRBV5-1 to TRBJ1-2; 7 nucleotides agree with TRBD1. Looked up from germline, CDR1 is SGHRS and CDR2 is YFSETQ. This CDR3 is 16 amino acids long. Trimming at V came to 4 bases and at J to 4 bases, leaving 13 bases not matched to a gene. The CDR3 sequence: CASSLMTGTGTYGYTF. DNA of the CDR3: TGCGCCAGCAGCCTAATGACAGGGACTGGGACCTATGGCTACACCTTC. Variable domain in full (rest from reference TRBV5-1 and TRBJ1-2): KAGVTQTPRYLIKTRGQQVTLSCSPISGHRSVSWYQQTPGQGLQFLFEYFSETQRNKGNFPGRFSGRQFSNSRSEMNVSTLELGDSALYLCASSLMTGTGTYGYTFGSGTRLTVV.

The chain carries TRBV9 and TRBJ2-5; 14 nucleotides match TRBD2. Losses at the gene ends were 4 bases for V and 1 base for J; bases not matched to a gene: 6. The CDR3 is 17 residues long. The germline gives CDR1 SGDLS, CDR2 YYNGEE. The CDR3 DNA reads as TGTGCCAGCAGCTCGAGGGGGACTAGCGGGGGCCAAGAGACCCAGTACTTC. Translation gives CASSSRGTSGGQETQYF.

This chain joins TRBV6-5 and TRBJ1-2; D perhaps matches TRBD1 (5 bases). V dropped 0 bases and J dropped 2 bases, with 7 bases sitting between them. CDR3 length equals 14 residues. From germline, CDR1 is MNHEY and CDR2 SVGAGI. The CDR3 region has the DNA TGTGCCAGCAGTTACTCAGGGGAGAACTATGGCTACACCTTC. Protein: CASSYSGENYGYTF.

This clonotype came up a few times. V gene TRBV7-2 combines with J gene TRBJ2-7, with D possibly TRBD2 on 6 matching bases. There are 14 residues in the CDR3. V lost 1 base and J lost 7, with 14 bases in between. CDR1 and CDR2 from the germline V gene are SGHTA and FQGNSA. CDR3 loop: CASSLVGTGQEQYF. Here the CDR3 DNA reads TGTGCCAGCAGCTTAGTGGGGACTGGGCAAGAGCAGTACTTC.

Concerning this clonotype itself: At one end the junction does not follow the germline gene, possibly because of a read error. V gene TRBV12-3 or TRBV12-4 combines with J gene TRBJ2-1; maybe TRBD2 (5 bases). CDR3 length: 13 amino acids. The CDR3: CASRAVSYNKQFF. CDR3 in DNA: TGTGCCAGCAGAGCGGTCTCCTACAATAAGCAGTTCTTC.